The 17 T cell receptor beta chains reported below all come from one sample, sequenced in a study of vaccination effects on CD4 cells after COVID-19. With the ViraFEST assay, the study expanded antigen-specific CD4+ T cells using viral peptide pools, then sequenced them. Cultured cells yielded isolated CD4+ T cells after approximately nine days. Vaccine administered to participants consisted of two doses of either BNT162b2 or mRNA-1273. No antigen has been assigned to these receptors. Only in-frame clones appear in the TCRdb table, and some are missing; sequencing was by immunoSEQ multiplex PCR. The sample contains roughly 41,000 clones, 65% to 80% of which appear only once. The specimen was CD4+ T cells from PBMCs cultured with HCoV-OC43 spike peptides, collected after COVID-19 vaccination. Subset reported: HCoV-OC43 spike overlapping peptide pool stimulation. The receptors here all came from a human donor who received a COVID-19 vaccine.

The CDR3 coding sequence is TGTGCCAGCAGTTACAGTTCGGGACTGAACACTGAAGCTTTCTTT. This sequence encodes CASSYSSGLNTEAFF. The V call is TRBV6-5, the J call TRBJ1-1; D perhaps matches TRBD1 (5 bases). V was shortened by 2 bases and J by 0 bases, with 10 bases between the two germline ends. The germline CDR1 and CDR2 sequences are MNHEY and SVGAGI. This CDR3 has 15 amino acids.

This clone was seen a few times. Here the CDR3 DNA reads TGTGCCAGCAGTTCAGCTCTGCCATCACCCCTCCACTTT. This encodes CASSSALPSPLHF. The J gene is TRBJ1-6, the V gene TRBV27, with unresolved D. V was clipped by 4 bases and J by 10 bases, with 11 bases between them. The CDR3 consists of 13 residues. The germline V gene has CDR1 MNHEY and CDR2 SMNVEV (reference sequence).

A few counts support this clone. This rearrangement joins TRBV6-9 to TRBJ1-6; unclear D gene. Trimming removed 10 bases at V and 5 bases at J, with 24 bases between. This CDR3 has 17 amino acids. CDR1 and CDR2 from the germline V gene are MNHGY and SVAAGI. DNA for the CDR3: TGTGCCATTCCCCACCGTACGGAAGAAGTTCATAATTCACCCCTCCACTTT. This gives the protein CAIPHRTEEVHNSPLHF.

This chain links TRBV7-9 with TRBJ2-5, with 11 nucleotides matching TRBD1. Looked up from germline, CDR1 is SEHNR and CDR2 is FQNEAQ (reference sequence). This CDR3 is built from 13 residues. Trimming took 10 bases from V and 1 from J; bases not matched to a gene: 2. The CDR3 DNA reads as TGTGCCACCGGACAGGGGGCCCAAGAGACCCAGTACTTC. It yields the protein CATGQGAQETQYF.

The rearrangement uses TRBV5-4 and TRBJ2-7; no definite D call. The germline V gene has CDR1 SGHNT and CDR2 YYREEE (reference sequence). The V and J ends lost 1 base and 0 bases respectively, with 5 bases between them. The CDR3 consists of 13 residues. The CDR3 reads CASSLKGSYEQYF. The CDR3, as DNA: TGTGCCAGCAGCTTGAAGGGCTCCTACGAGCAGTACTTC.

The V gene is TRBV5-1, the J gene TRBJ2-3, with D possibly matching TRBD2 (6 bases). V lost 0 bases and J 4 bases, leaving 18 bases between the germline ends. From germline, CDR1 is SGHRS and CDR2 YFSETQ. This CDR3 spans 17 amino acids. CDR3: CASSLAVTGEGPDTQYF. The CDR3 DNA follows: TGCGCCAGCAGCTTGGCCGTGACGGGAGAAGGCCCAGATACGCAGTATTTT.

This sequence joins TRBV7-6 and TRBJ2-5, with D possibly TRBD2 on 7 matching bases. The CDR3 contains 17 residues. The germline V gene has CDR1 SGHVS and CDR2 FNYEAQ. V lost 1 base and J lost 3, with 18 bases in between. CDR3 amino acids: CASSLGWVGGAEETQYF. CDR3 nucleotide sequence: TGTGCCAGCAGCTTAGGTTGGGTTGGGGGGGCCGAAGAGACCCAGTACTTC.

The chain employs TRBV10-3 and TRBJ1-1; 7 bases map to TRBD1. Germline V gives CDR1 ENHRY, CDR2 SYGVKD. The CDR3 runs to 13 residues. The J segment lost 4 bases and the V segment lost 2 bases, leaving 1 base of the junction unmatched. In nucleotides, the CDR3 is TGTGCCATCAGTGAGGGGACAGCCACTGAAGCTTTCTTT. This sequence encodes CAISEGTATEAFF.

The sample holds a few counts of this clone. A read error may account for a junction end that differs from germline. This rearrangement joins TRBV29-1 to TRBJ2-7; possible D gene TRBD1, 5 bases. CDR1 SQVTM and CDR2 ANQGSEA come from the germline V gene. This CDR3 is built from 10 residues. CDR3 nucleotides: TGCAGCGTTGAGAACGGGCTCAGGGTCTTC. It is translated as CSVENGLRVF.

The gene calls are TRBV6-5 and TRBJ1-2, with no clear D. From germline, CDR1 is MNHEY and CDR2 SVGAGI. This CDR3 spans 13 amino acids. Trimming took 3 bases from V and 7 from J, leaving 12 bases between them. The CDR3 sequence: CASSYQAGGGYTF. The CDR3 DNA reads as TGTGCCAGCAGTTATCAGGCAGGAGGTGGCTACACCTTC.

This sequence joins TRBV27 and TRBJ1-6; no firm D call. With 8 bases removed from V and 7 bases from J, the gap between germline ends came to 12 bases. Germline V gene data show CDR1 as MNHEY and CDR2 as SMNVEV (reference sequence). The CDR3 loop spans 13 amino acids. The CDR3 protein is CASGERRNSPLHF. The CDR3 nucleotides are TGTGCCAGCGGAGAAAGGCGGAATTCACCCCTCCACTTT.

The V gene is TRBV3-1 (or the pseudogene TRBV3-2), the J gene TRBJ1-4; a possible D gene is TRBD1 (6 bases). CDR1 LGHDT and CDR2 YNNKEL come from the germline V gene (reference sequence). The CDR3 runs 13 residues. V dropped 4 bases and J dropped 5 bases, with 8 bases sitting between them. This CDR3 reads CASSLGTNEKLFF. As DNA, the CDR3 is TGTGCCAGCAGCCTTGGGACAAATGAAAAACTGTTTTTT.

The V and J genes are TRBV12-3 or TRBV12-4 and TRBJ1-1, with no clear D. The CDR3 contains 11 residues. V was cut by 5 bases and J by 14 bases, with 15 bases left in between. For the CDR3, the DNA is TGTGCCAGCAGTACCAATTTTCCCTTCTTCTTT. Amino acids: CASSTNFPFFF.

The chain joins TRBV27 to TRBJ1-6; D is unclear. The CDR3 totals 15 residues. CDR1 and CDR2 (germline): MNHEY, SMNVEV (reference sequence). V lost 3 bases and J 6 bases, leaving 12 bases between the germline ends. CDR3 amino acids: CASSLGLGFNSPLHF. The DNA of the CDR3 is TGTGCCAGCAGTTTGGGTTTGGGGTTTAATTCACCCCTCCACTTT.

The chain uses TRBV4-1 and TRBJ1-2; weak D call: TRBD1 (5 bases). From germline, CDR1 is MGHRA and CDR2 YSYEKL. Trimming stripped 5 bases from V and 7 bases from J, with 20 bases between. The CDR3 spans 15 residues. The CDR3 bases are TGCGCCAGCAGCGCCCGGACGGAAGGGGTTGGTGGCTACACCTTC. This translates into CASSARTEGVGGYTF.

The chain links TRBV2 to TRBJ1-3; 7 bases are a match to TRBD1. J was trimmed by 0 bases and V by 6 bases; bases with no gene match: 8. CDR1 and CDR2 from the germline V gene are SNHLY and FYNNEI. This CDR3 contains 16 residues. The CDR3 spells CASRGTARLSGNTIYF. Written as DNA, the CDR3 is TGTGCCAGCAGAGGGACAGCTAGACTCTCTGGAAACACCATATATTTT.

The chain joins TRBV18 to TRBJ2-5; 9 nucleotides line up with TRBD1. Germline V gives CDR1 KGHSH, CDR2 LQKENI. Germline trimming cut 3 bases from V and 0 bases from J; bases unmatched to any gene: 5. The CDR3 is 16 amino acids. In nucleotides, the CDR3 is TGTGCCAGCTCACCCGTAGGACAGGGGTACCAAGAGACCCAGTACTTC. This gives the protein CASSPVGQGYQETQYF.